This T cell receptor (beta chain) came from a study of T cells in localized non-small cell lung cancer. General study findings and limits: Appearance in adjacent lung was seen for a median 57 of the top 100 tumor clones. Only one tumor region was sequenced, so heterogeneity remains possible. Density of T cells in blood, when higher, went with longer overall survival.

Points on this clone: Antigen: not known.

V dropped 5 bases and J dropped 4; count of bases not matched to a gene: 3. CDR1 is SGHNT, CDR2 YYREEE, per germline (reference sequence). The CDR3 contains 13 residues. Some clones are missing from TCRdb's copy, which holds only in-frame ones; the method was immunoSEQ multiplex PCR. Here the sample spans around 28,000 clones, under 95% being singletons. This TCR came from a woman aged 40-70 years with stage I lung adenocarcinoma. The specimen comprised peripheral blood, sampled before any cancer treatment. This chain joins TRBV5-4 and TRBJ2-4; 7 bases align to TRBD1. The CDR3 DNA reads TGTGCCAGCAGTCTGGGACAGAAAAACATTCAGTACTTC. The encoded protein is CASSLGQKNIQYF. The variable domain in full, with the rest retrieved from reference TRBV5-4 and TRBJ2-4, is ETGVTQSPTHLIKTRGQQVTLRCSSQSGHNTVSWYQQALGQGPQFIFQYYREEENGRGNFPPRFSGLQFPNYSSELNVNALELDDSALYLCASSLGQKNIQYFGAGTRLSVL.